This T cell receptor beta chain was sequenced for a study of beta chain features in type 1 diabetes. This clone was detected many times. The antigen is not known. The investigators reverse transcribed all of the isolated RNA, so they sequenced expressed TCRB transcripts. Only in-frame clones appear in the TCRdb table, and some are missing; sequencing was by immunoSEQ multiplex PCR. The sample contains about 120,000 clones, about a sixth of which appear only once. Study findings and constraints: Within patients, naive, central memory and Treg TCRB repertoires seemed more similar than within healthy donors. Cells with high TCR expression could be over-represented by cDNA sequencing. TCRB CDR3s from Type 1 diabetes patients were moderately but significantly shorter in all four CD4+ subsets.

The TCR originated in a man aged 25-40 years with type 1 diabetes. The sample was central memory CD4+ T cells from blood.

CDR3: CASSWTQVSGDTQYF. DNA for the CDR3: TGCGCCAGCAGCTGGACTCAGGTTTCCGGCGATACGCAGTATTTT. V gene TRBV5-1 combines with J gene TRBJ2-3, with D tentatively TRBD2 (5 bases). Trimming took 3 bases from V and 6 from J, leaving 17 bases between them. Looked up from germline, CDR1 is SGHRS and CDR2 is YFSETQ. The length of the CDR3 is 15 residues.